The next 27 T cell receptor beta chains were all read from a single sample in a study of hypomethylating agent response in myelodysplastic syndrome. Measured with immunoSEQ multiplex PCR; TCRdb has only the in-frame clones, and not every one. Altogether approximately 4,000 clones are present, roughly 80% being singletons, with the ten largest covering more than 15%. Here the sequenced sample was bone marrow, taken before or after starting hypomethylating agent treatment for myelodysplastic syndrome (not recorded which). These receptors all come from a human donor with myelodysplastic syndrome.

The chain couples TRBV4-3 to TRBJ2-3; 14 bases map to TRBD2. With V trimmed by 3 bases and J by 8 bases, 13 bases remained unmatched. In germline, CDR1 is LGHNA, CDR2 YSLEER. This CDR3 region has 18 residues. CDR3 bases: TGCGCCAGCAGCCAGTATTGGGGGACTAGCGGGGGCCCGGGTACGCAGTATTTT. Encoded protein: CASSQYWGTSGGPGTQYF.

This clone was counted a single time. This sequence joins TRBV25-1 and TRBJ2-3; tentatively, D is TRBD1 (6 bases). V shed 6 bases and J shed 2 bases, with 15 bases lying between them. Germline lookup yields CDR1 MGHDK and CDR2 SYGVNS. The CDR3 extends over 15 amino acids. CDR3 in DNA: TGTGCCAGCAGAAACGGACAGACTTTCACAGATACGCAGTATTTT. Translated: CASRNGQTFTDTQYF.

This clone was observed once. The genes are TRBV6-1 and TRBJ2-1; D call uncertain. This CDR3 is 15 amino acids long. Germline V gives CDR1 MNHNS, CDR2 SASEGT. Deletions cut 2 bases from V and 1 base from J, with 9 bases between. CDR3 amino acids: CASSERAGSYNEQFF. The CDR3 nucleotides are TGTGCCAGCAGTGAACGAGCTGGGTCCTACAATGAGCAGTTCTTC.

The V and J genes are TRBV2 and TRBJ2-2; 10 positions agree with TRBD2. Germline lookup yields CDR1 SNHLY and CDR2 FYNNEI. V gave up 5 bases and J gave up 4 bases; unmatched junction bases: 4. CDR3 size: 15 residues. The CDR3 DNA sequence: TGTGCCAGCAGTCCGGGACTAGCGATCACCGGGGAGCTGTTTTTT. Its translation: CASSPGLAITGELFF.

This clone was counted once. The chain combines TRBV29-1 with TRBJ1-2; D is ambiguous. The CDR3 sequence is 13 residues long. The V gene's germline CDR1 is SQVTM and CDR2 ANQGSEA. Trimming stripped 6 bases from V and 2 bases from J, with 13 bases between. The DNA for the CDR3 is TGCAGCGTCCGGGCGGGGTTAAACTATGGCTACACCTTC. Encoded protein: CSVRAGLNYGYTF.

The CDR3 nucleotides read TGTGCCAGCAGCCAAACCAGGACCGGGGAGCTGTTTTTT. Translating it yields CASSQTRTGELFF. The V and J genes are TRBV7-2 and TRBJ2-2, with unresolved D. CDR1 is SGHTA, CDR2 FQGNSA, per germline. The V gene lost 5 bases and the J gene lost 5 bases, with 9 bases spanning the gap. The CDR3 sequence is 13 residues long.

The CDR3 reads CASSAGRGFEQYF. CDR3 DNA: TGTGCCAGCAGCGCGGGCCGGGGGTTCGAGCAGTACTTC. The chain uses TRBV9 and TRBJ2-7; maybe TRBD2 (6 bases). The ends were cut back, 3 bases at V and 6 bases at J, with 13 bases in the middle. CDR1 is SGDLS, CDR2 YYNGEE, per germline. The length of the CDR3 is 13 residues. The complete variable domain, with remaining parts taken from reference TRBV9 and TRBJ2-7, reads DSGVTQTPKHLITATGQRVTLRCSPRSGDLSVYWYQQSLDQGLQFLIQYYNGEERAKGNILERFSAQQFPDLHSELNLSSLELGDSALYFCASSAGRGFEQYFGPGTRLTVT.

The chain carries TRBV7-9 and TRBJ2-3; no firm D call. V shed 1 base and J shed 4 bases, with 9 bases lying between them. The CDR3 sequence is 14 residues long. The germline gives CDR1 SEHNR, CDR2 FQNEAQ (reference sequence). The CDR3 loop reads CASSLERLADTQYF. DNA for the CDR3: TGTGCCAGCAGCTTAGAGCGTTTGGCAGATACGCAGTATTTT.

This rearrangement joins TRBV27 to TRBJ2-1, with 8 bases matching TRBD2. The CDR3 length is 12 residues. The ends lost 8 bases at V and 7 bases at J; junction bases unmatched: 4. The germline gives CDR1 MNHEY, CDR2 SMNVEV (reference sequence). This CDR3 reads CASSRLANEQFF. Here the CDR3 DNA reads TGTGCCAGCTCTAGACTAGCGAATGAGCAGTTCTTC.

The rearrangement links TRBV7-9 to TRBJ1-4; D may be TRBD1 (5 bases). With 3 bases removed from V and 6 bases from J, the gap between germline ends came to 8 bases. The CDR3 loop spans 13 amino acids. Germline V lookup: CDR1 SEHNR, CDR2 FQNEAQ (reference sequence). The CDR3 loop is CASSFQGDEKLFF. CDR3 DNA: TGTGCCAGCAGCTTCCAGGGTGATGAAAAACTGTTTTTT.

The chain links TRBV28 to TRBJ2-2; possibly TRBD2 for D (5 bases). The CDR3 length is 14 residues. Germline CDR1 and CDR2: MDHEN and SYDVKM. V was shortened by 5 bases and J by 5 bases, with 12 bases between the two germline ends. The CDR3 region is CASSRPSGTGELFF. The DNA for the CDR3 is TGTGCCAGCAGTCGACCCTCGGGGACCGGGGAGCTGTTTTTT.

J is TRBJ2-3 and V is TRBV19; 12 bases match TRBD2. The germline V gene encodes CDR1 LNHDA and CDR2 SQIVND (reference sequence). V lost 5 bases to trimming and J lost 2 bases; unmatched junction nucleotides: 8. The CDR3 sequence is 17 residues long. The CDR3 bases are TGTGCCAGTAGTCCCTGGGGACTAGCGGGCGACACAGATACGCAGTATTTT. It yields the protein CASSPWGLAGDTDTQYF.

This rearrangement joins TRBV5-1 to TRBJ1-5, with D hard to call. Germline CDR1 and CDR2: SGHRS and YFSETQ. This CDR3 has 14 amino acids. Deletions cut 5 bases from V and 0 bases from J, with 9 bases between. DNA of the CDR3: TGCGCCAGCAGGGAGACTATTAGCAATCAGCCCCAGCATTTT. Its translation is CASRETISNQPQHF.

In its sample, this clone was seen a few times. The CDR3: CASSPQWGPTKNIQYF. As DNA, the CDR3 is TGTGCCAGCAGTCCACAATGGGGCCCGACCAAAAACATTCAGTACTTC. V gene TRBV2 combines with J gene TRBJ2-4; tentatively, D is TRBD1 (5 bases). Germline V CDR1 and CDR2: SNHLY, FYNNEI. The germline V and J ends were trimmed by 5 bases and 2 bases, with 16 bases remaining between them. The CDR3 length is 16 residues.

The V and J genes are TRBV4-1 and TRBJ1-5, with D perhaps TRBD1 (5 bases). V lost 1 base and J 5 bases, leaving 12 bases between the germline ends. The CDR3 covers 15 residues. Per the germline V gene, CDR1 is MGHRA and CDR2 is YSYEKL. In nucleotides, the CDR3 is TGCGCCAGCAGCCAAGTGGGGCTGACCGATCAGCCCCAGCATTTT. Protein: CASSQVGLTDQPQHF.

CDR3 nucleotides: TGTGCCAGCAGCTCCATGGGGACAGCCAGACAGCCCCAGCATTTT. This gives the protein CASSSMGTARQPQHF. This chain links TRBV7-2 with TRBJ1-5; 7 bases agree with TRBD1. The germline V gene has CDR1 SGHTA and CDR2 FQGNSA. The CDR3 runs 15 residues. The trim removed 4 bases at V and 7 bases at J, leaving 10 bases unmatched.

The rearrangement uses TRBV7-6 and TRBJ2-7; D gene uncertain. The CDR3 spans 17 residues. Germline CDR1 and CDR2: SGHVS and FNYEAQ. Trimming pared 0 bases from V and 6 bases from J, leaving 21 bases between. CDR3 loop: CASSLALSRGNRGEQYF. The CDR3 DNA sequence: TGTGCCAGCAGCTTAGCGCTCTCACGTGGAAACAGAGGCGAGCAGTACTTC.

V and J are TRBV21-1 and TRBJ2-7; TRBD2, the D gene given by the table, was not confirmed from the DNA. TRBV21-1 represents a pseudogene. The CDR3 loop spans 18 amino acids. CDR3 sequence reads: CASNDKLAATLAVYEQYF. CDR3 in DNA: TGTGCCAGCAACGACAAACTCGCTGCGACGCTAGCAGTTTACGAGCAGTACTTC.

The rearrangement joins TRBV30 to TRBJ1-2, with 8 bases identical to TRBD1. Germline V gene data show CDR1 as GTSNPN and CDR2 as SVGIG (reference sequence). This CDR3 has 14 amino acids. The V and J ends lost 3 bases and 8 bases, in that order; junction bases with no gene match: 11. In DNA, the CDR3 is TGTGCCTGGAGAAATTGTCAGGGGGCGAAGGGCTACACCTTC. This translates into CAWRNCQGAKGYTF.

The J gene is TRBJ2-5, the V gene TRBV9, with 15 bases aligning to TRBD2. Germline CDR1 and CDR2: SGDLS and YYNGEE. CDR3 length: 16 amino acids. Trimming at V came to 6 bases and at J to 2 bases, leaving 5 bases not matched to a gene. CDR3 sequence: CASTKGLAGGQETQYF. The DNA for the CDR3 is TGTGCCAGCACCAAAGGACTAGCGGGAGGGCAAGAGACCCAGTACTTC.

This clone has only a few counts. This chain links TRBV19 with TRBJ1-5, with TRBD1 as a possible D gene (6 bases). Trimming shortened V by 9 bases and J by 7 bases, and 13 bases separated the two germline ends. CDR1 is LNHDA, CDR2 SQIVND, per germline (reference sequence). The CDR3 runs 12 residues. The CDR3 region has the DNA TGTGCCAGCCGGGACACGGGGCAGCCCCAGCATTTT. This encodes CASRDTGQPQHF.

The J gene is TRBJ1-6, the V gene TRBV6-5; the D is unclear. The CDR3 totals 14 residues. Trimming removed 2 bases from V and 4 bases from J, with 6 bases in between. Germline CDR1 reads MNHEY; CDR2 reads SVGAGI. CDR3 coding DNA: TGTGCCAGCAGTTACAAGGATTATAATTCACCCCTCCACTTT. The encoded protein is CASSYKDYNSPLHF.

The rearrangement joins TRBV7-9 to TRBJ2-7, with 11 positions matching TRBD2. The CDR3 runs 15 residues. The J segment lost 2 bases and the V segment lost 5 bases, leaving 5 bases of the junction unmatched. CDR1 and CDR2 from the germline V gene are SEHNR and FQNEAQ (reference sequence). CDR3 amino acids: CASSAPGLAAYEQYF. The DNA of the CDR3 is TGTGCCAGCAGCGCCCCGGGACTAGCGGCCTACGAGCAGTACTTC.

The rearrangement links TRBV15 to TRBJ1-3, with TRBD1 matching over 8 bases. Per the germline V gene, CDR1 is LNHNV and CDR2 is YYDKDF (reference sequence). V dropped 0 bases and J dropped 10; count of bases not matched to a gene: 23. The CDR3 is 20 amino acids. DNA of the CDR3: TGTGCCACCAGCAGAGATTTTAGGGAGCCCGGACAGGGCCTTTCTCGGACCATATATTTT. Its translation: CATSRDFREPGQGLSRTIYF.

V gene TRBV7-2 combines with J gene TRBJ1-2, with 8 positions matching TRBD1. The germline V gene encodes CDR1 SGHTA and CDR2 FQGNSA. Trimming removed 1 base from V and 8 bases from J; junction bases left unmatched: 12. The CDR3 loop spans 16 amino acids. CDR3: CASSLEVRGRSGGYTF. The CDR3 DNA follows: TGTGCCAGCAGCTTAGAGGTCAGGGGGCGGTCAGGGGGCTACACCTTC.

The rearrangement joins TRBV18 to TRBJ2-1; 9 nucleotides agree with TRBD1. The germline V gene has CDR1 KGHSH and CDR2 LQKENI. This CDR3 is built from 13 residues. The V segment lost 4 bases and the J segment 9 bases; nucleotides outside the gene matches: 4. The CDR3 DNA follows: TGTGCCAGCTCACGGGACAGGGCCGGTGAGCAGTTCTTC. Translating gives CASSRDRAGEQFF.

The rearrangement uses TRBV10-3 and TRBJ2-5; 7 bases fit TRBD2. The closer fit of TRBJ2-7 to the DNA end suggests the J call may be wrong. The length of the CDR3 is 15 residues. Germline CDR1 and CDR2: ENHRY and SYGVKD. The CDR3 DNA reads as TGTGCCATCAGTGAGTCTGGGTCTAGCGGCTACGAGCAGTACTTC. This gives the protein CAISESGSSGYEQYF.